This T cell receptor (beta chain) is from a study of tumor-infiltrating lymphocytes in primary liver carcinoma. Germline CDR1 ENHRY, CDR2 SYGVKD. V was pared by 3 bases and J by 4 bases, with 12 bases between. The CDR3 sequence is 14 residues long. From about 20-30 mg of unsorted bulk tissue, DNA and RNA were co-extracted together. For each tumor, five separate regions were sampled. This clonotype has ten or more counts. Its antigen is not known. With 400 to 550 ng total RNA as template and a constant-region primer, TCR beta cDNA was made. Libraries of TCR beta came from three nested multiplex PCR rounds with slightly modified ARM-PCR. Investigators reported that the first two PCR rounds, at around 10 cycles each, used TRBV1-TRBV30 forward primers with a C-beta reverse primer. Each CDR3 protein gets one entry after TCRdb re-called the multiplex PCR reads with MiXCR. The table records 52,000 or so distinct CDR3 sequences, 65% to 85% of them present only once.

Broader study findings: With p = 0.039, the top-250-clone fraction in tumors significantly exceeded that in blood.

The chain is built from TRBV10-3 and TRBJ1-2, with a tentative D call TRBD1 (5 bases). The TCR sequence derives from a man between 40 and 49 years old with primary liver carcinoma and hepatitis B virus infection. Sequenced sample: liver tumor tissue from sampling region 5. Subset reported: tumor region T5, tumor centre. CDR3 region: CAISEWGSGYGYTF. CDR3 coding DNA: TGTGCCATCAGTGAATGGGGGAGCGGCTATGGCTACACCTTC.